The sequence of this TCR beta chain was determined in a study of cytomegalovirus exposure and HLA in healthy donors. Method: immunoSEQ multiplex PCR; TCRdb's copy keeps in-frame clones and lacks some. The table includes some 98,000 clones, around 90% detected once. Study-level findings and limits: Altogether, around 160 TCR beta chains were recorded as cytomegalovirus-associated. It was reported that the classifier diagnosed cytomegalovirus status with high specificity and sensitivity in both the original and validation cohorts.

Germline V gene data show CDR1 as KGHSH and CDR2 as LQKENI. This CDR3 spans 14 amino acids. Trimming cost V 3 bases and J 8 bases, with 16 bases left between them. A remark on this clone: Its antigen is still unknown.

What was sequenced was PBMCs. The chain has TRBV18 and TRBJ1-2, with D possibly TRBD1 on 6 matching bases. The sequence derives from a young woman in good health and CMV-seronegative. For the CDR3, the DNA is TGTGCCAGCTCACCTTCAGGGGTGATGGGCGGCTACACCTTC. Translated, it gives CASSPSGVMGGYTF.